Here is one T cell receptor beta chain with its context. The record originates from a study of glioma-infiltrating T cells after dendritic cell vaccination. This table comes from immunoSEQ multiplex PCR, and its TCRdb copy is limited to in-frame clones, with some not included. The table has around 92,000 clones, around 80% seen once; the top ten hold about 5%. Time point defined: after dendritic cell vaccination, including at tumor progression/relapse. No glioblastoma patient carried an isocitrate dehydrogenase mutation. Germline lookup yields CDR1 LNHDA and CDR2 SQIVND (reference sequence). The CDR3 covers 15 residues. The V end lost 3 bases, the J end lost 0 bases, and 11 bases lay between the germline ends.

This TCR was recovered from a human donor with glioblastoma. The specimen comprised blood, sampled after dendritic cell vaccination. The chain combines TRBV19 with TRBJ1-1; D possibly corresponds to TRBD1 (6 bases). CDR3 coding DNA: TGTGCCAGTAGTATCGTAGGGGGGGTGAACACTGAAGCTTTCTTT. Residues: CASSIVGGVNTEAFF.